Shown below are 12 T cell receptor beta chains from a single sample sequenced in a study of cytomegalovirus exposure and HLA in healthy donors (dated 2017 in TCRdb). Library prep was done by the immunoSEQ multiplex PCR assay. The multiplex PCR relied on a mix of 60 forward primers for TCR Vbeta segments and 13 reverse primers for TCR Jbeta segments. Entries here come from immuneACCESS through TCRdb and include only in-frame sequences with V and J called. Some clones fail to appear in such tables; in the studies checked, an unresolved V gene covers under half of the shortfall, and the cause of the remainder is unknown. This sample gives roughly 140,000 clones in total; about 80% of them show up just once. The top ten constitute approximately 6% of the sample. Sequenced material: PBMCs. Receptors originate from a man aged 30 to 39 in good health and CMV-seropositive.

The chain carries TRBV19 and TRBJ2-2; possibly TRBD1 for D (6 bases). V gave up 4 bases and J gave up 0 bases, with 18 bases separating them. The CDR3 covers 18 residues. Germline V gives CDR1 LNHDA, CDR2 SQIVND (reference sequence). The CDR3 spells CASSTSTGPTSNTGELFF. The CDR3 DNA reads as TGTGCCAGTAGTACCTCGACAGGACCGACTTCGAACACCGGGGAGCTGTTTTTT.

The rearrangement joins TRBV7-9 to TRBJ2-7, with TRBD2 matching 7 bases. Germline V CDR1 and CDR2: SEHNR, FQNEAQ (reference sequence). This CDR3 spans 13 amino acids. J was trimmed by 3 bases and V by 2 bases; bases with no gene match: 1. CDR3 bases: TGTGCCAGCAGCTTATTAGCGGGCTACGAGCAGTACTTC. Translation gives CASSLLAGYEQYF.

The V gene is TRBV5-1, the J gene TRBJ2-7; 12 nucleotides line up with TRBD2. Trimming took 4 bases from V and 5 from J; bases not matched to a gene: 4. The CDR3 is made up of 14 amino acids. CDR1 is SGHRS, CDR2 YFSETQ, per germline. The CDR3 protein is CASSKTSGSDEQYF. The CDR3 DNA is TGCGCCAGCAGCAAGACTAGCGGGAGCGACGAGCAGTACTTC.

The rearrangement joins TRBV14 to TRBJ2-7; 8 bases map to TRBD1. The CDR3 is made up of 13 amino acids. The germline gives CDR1 SGHDN, CDR2 FVKESK. V shed 4 bases, J shed 3 bases, and the junction held 2 bases outside the gene matches. CDR3 residues: CASSPGQVYEQYF. The CDR3 coding sequence is TGTGCCAGCAGCCCGGGACAGGTCTACGAGCAGTACTTC. Supplemented by reference TRBV14 and TRBJ2-7, the full variable domain reads EAGVTQFPSHSVIEKGQTVTLRCDPISGHDNLYWYRRVMGKEIKFLLHFVKESKQDESGMPNNRFLAERTGGTYSTLKVQPAELEDSGVYFCASSPGQVYEQYFGPGTRLTVT.

This chain uses TRBV5-4 with TRBJ2-1, with TRBD2 matching over 7 bases. Germline CDR1 and CDR2: SGHNT and YYREEE (reference sequence). After removal of 5 bases from V and 0 bases from J, the junction contained 14 bases not matched to a gene. The CDR3 extends over 18 amino acids. This CDR3 reads CASRKLGSPGGSYNEQFF. The CDR3 region has the DNA TGTGCCAGCAGGAAGCTTGGTTCCCCGGGGGGCTCCTACAATGAGCAGTTCTTC.

Only one count was recorded for this clone. The chain couples TRBV27 to TRBJ2-7; the match to TRBD1 covers 9 bases. Trimming cost V 11 bases and J 4 bases; bases outside gene matches: 12. Germline V gene data show CDR1 as MNHEY and CDR2 as SMNVEV (reference sequence). CDR3 length: 14 amino acids. CDR3 sequence reads: CARLSGTGPYEQYF. CDR3 in DNA: TGTGCCCGACTCTCCGGGACAGGGCCGTACGAGCAGTACTTC.

The chain joins TRBV21-1 to TRBJ2-1; TRBD1 is taken as the D call from the table, unchecked against the DNA. TRBV21-1 is deemed a pseudogene. This CDR3 is built from 10 residues. Here the CDR3 reads CASFGGGEVF. The CDR3 region has the DNA TGTGCCAGCTTTGGAGGGGGCGAGGTCTTC.

J is TRBJ1-2 and V is TRBV11-2; perhaps TRBD1 as D (5 bases). Germline values: CDR1 SGHAT, CDR2 FQNNGV. V lost 5 bases to trimming and J lost 5 bases, with 24 bases between them. The CDR3 spans 17 residues. Written as DNA, the CDR3 is TGTGCCAGCAGCCTTTACGGGGGAGGGACCGGGGCATATGGCTACACCTTC. Translated, it gives CASSLYGGGTGAYGYTF.

The rearrangement links TRBV18 to TRBJ2-3; TRBD2 matches at 7 bases. V shed 8 bases, J shed 6 bases, and the junction held 14 bases outside the gene matches. The CDR3 is made up of 15 amino acids. Looked up from germline, CDR1 is KGHSH and CDR2 is LQKENI. Here the CDR3 reads CASPPAVGGGDTQYF. The CDR3 nucleotides are TGTGCCAGCCCCCCCGCAGTCGGGGGAGGGGATACGCAGTATTTT.

The chain uses TRBV5-1 and TRBJ2-7; 8 nucleotides match TRBD1. V lost 4 bases to trimming and J lost 2 bases; unmatched junction nucleotides: 5. Germline values: CDR1 SGHRS, CDR2 YFSETQ. The CDR3 contains 14 residues. CDR3 nucleotide sequence: TGCGCCAGCAGCGGGAGGACAGGGCCCTACGAGCAGTACTTC. Its protein is CASSGRTGPYEQYF. Looking up the rest from reference TRBV5-1 and TRBJ2-7 gives the full variable domain: KAGVTQTPRYLIKTRGQQVTLSCSPISGHRSVSWYQQTPGQGLQFLFEYFSETQRNKGNFPGRFSGRQFSNSRSEMNVSTLELGDSALYLCASSGRTGPYEQYFGPGTRLTVT.

This chain uses TRBV5-1 with TRBJ1-1, with a weak D call TRBD1 (6 bases). V was trimmed by 1 base and J by 1 base, leaving 8 bases between them. This CDR3 is built from 14 residues. CDR1 and CDR2 (germline): SGHRS, YFSETQ. The DNA of the CDR3 is TGCGCCAGCAGCTTGCGGGGACAGAACACTGAAGCTTTCTTT. Translated: CASSLRGQNTEAFF.

This rearrangement joins TRBV5-4 to TRBJ2-3, with 11 bases identical to TRBD2. CDR1 and CDR2 from the germline V gene are SGHNT and YYREEE (reference sequence). The CDR3 is 15 residues long. V lost 5 bases, J lost 6 bases, and 8 bases stayed unmatched. CDR3 sequence (DNA): TGTGCCAGCAGACCCGGACTAGCGGGTGAGGATACGCAGTATTTT. Translation gives CASRPGLAGEDTQYF.